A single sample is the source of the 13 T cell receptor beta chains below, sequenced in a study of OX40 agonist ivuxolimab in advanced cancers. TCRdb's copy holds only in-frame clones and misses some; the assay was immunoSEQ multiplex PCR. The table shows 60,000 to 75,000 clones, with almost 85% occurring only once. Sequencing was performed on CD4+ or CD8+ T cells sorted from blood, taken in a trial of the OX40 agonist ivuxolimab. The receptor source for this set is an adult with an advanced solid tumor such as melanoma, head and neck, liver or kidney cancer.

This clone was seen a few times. This chain's CDR3 is CASSYKGRGGYNEQFF. For the CDR3, the DNA is TGTGCCAGCAGTTACAAAGGGCGAGGGGGTTACAATGAGCAGTTCTTC. The chain carries TRBV6-6 and TRBJ2-1, with a weak D call TRBD1 (6 bases). Deletions cut 2 bases from V and 4 bases from J, with 15 bases between. This CDR3 has 16 residues. From germline, CDR1 is MNHNY and CDR2 SVGAGI (reference sequence).

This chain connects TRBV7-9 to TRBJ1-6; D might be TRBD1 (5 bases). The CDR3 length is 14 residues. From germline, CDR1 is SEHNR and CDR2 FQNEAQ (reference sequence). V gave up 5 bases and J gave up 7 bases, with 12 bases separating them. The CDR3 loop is CASSLAGLNSPLHF. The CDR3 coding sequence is TGTGCCAGCAGCCTCGCAGGGTTGAATTCACCCCTCCACTTT.

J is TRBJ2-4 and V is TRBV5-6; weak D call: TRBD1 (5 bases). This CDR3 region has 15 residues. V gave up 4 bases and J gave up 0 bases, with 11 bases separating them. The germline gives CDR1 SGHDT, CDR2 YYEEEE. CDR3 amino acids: CASSHVGLAKNIQYF. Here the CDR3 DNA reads TGTGCCAGCAGCCATGTGGGGCTAGCCAAAAACATTCAGTACTTC.

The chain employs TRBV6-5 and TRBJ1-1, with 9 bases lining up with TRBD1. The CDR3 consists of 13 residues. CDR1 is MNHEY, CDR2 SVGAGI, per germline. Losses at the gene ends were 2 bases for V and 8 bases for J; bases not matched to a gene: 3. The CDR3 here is CASSYGDRVEAFF. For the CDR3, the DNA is TGTGCCAGCAGTTACGGGGACAGGGTAGAAGCTTTCTTT.

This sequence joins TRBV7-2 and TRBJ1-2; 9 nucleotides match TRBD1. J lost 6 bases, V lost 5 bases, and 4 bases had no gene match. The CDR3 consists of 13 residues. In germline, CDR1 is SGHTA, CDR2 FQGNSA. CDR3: CASSQRQGDGYTF. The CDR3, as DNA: TGTGCCAGCAGCCAGAGACAGGGGGATGGCTACACCTTC.

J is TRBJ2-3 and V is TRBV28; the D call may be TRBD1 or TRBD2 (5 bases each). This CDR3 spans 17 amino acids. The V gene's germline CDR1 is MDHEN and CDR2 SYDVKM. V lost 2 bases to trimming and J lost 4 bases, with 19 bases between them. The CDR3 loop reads CASSLRAGAGPSDTQYF. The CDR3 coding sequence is TGTGCCAGCAGTTTAAGGGCCGGGGCAGGGCCTTCAGATACGCAGTATTTT.

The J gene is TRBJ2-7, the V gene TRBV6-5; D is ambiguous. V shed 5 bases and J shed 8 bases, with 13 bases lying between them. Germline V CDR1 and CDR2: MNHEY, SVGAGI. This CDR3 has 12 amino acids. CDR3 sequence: CASSVLTTQQYF. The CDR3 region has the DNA TGTGCCAGCAGTGTTCTCACTACGCAGCAGTACTTC.

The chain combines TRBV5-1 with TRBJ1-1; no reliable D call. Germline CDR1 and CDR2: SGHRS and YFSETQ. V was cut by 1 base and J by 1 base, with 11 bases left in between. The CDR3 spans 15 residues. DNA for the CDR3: TGCGCCAGCAGCTTGCTCGCCCAAGAGAACACTGAAGCTTTCTTT. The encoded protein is CASSLLAQENTEAFF.

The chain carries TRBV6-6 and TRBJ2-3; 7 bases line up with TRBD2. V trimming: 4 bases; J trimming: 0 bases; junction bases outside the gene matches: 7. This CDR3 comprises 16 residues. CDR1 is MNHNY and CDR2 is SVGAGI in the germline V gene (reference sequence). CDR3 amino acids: CASSSWGGSSTDTQYF. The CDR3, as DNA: TGTGCCAGCAGTTCATGGGGGGGGTCAAGCACAGATACGCAGTATTTT.

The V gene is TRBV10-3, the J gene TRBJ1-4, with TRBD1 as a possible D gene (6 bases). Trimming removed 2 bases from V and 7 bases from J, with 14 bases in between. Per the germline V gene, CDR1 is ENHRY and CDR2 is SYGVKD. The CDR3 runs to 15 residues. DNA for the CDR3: TGTGCCATCAGTGAGGTTCAGGGGAGGGGTGAAAAACTGTTTTTT. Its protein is CAISEVQGRGEKLFF.

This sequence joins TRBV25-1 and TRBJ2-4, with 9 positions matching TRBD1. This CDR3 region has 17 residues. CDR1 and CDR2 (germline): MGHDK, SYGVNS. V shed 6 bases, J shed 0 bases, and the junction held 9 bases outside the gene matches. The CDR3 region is CASRGLGQGLAKNIQYF. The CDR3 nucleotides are TGTGCCAGCAGAGGTCTCGGACAGGGGCTAGCCAAAAACATTCAGTACTTC.

Here the CDR3 DNA reads TGCGCCAGCAGCTACACAGGGGGCGCGGGCACCGGGGAGCTGTTTTTT. Amino acids: CASSYTGGAGTGELFF. V is TRBV5-1 and J is TRBJ2-2, with 9 bases matching TRBD1. Losses at the gene ends were 3 bases for V and 4 bases for J; bases not matched to a gene: 7. The CDR3 loop spans 16 amino acids. Germline V gene sequence: CDR1 SGHRS, CDR2 YFSETQ.

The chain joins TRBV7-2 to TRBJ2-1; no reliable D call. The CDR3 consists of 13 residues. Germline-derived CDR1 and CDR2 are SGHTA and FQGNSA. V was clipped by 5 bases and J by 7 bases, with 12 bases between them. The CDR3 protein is CASSPQIRNEQFF. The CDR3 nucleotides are TGTGCCAGCAGCCCACAGATAAGAAATGAGCAGTTCTTC.